These 8 T cell receptor beta chains came from one sample sequenced in a study of blood T cell repertoires in COVID-19 (dated by TCRdb to 2020 to 2021). Receptor libraries were prepared by the immunoSEQ multiplex PCR assay. TCRdb took over this immuneACCESS table, retaining in-frame rearrangements with V and J assigned. Such tables are incomplete; in checked studies, under half of the missing clones stem from an unresolved V gene, and the remainder is unexplained. The sample table shows about 72,000 clones, and around 82% are seen once. Around 6.3% of the sample is held by the ten biggest clonotypes. Sequenced: peripheral blood. The receptors derive from a man aged 60-69 years with acute or convalescent COVID-19.

The chain uses TRBV5-4 and TRBJ2-1; 7 nucleotides match TRBD2. CDR1 is SGHNT and CDR2 is YYREEE in the germline V gene (reference sequence). V lost 2 bases and J lost 5; bases outside the gene matches: 4. CDR3 length: 14 residues. CDR3 region: CASSFRTSHNEQFF. The CDR3 DNA reads TGTGCCAGCAGCTTTCGGACTAGTCACAATGAGCAGTTCTTC.

This chain joins TRBV7-9 and TRBJ1-1; tentatively, D is TRBD1 (5 bases). V lost 2 bases and J lost 0, with 7 bases in between. The germline V gene encodes CDR1 SEHNR and CDR2 FQNEAQ (reference sequence). This CDR3 region has 14 residues. This chain's CDR3 is CASSLWGMNTEAFF. CDR3 nucleotides: TGTGCCAGCAGCTTATGGGGCATGAACACTGAAGCTTTCTTT.

The V and J genes are TRBV18 and TRBJ2-7; D remains unclear. Germline assignment: CDR1 KGHSH and CDR2 LQKENI. The V end lost 3 bases, the J end lost 6 bases, and 12 bases lay between the germline ends. The CDR3 is 13 residues long. CDR3 in DNA: TGTGCCAGCTCACCGAACGGGTTCGGCGAGCAGTACGTC. It specifies CASSPNGFGEQYV.

The chain has TRBV3-1 (or the pseudogene TRBV3-2) and TRBJ2-1, with D perhaps matching TRBD2 (6 bases). Germline CDR1 reads LGHDT; CDR2 reads YNNKEL (reference sequence). The germline V and J ends were trimmed by 4 bases and 8 bases, with 12 bases remaining between them. This CDR3 comprises 13 residues. CDR3 region: CASSLGGLYEQFF. The CDR3 DNA sequence: TGTGCCAGCAGCCTAGGAGGGTTGTATGAGCAGTTCTTC.

This chain connects TRBV7-9 to TRBJ1-5, with a tentative D call TRBD1 (5 bases). In germline, CDR1 is SEHNR, CDR2 FQNEAQ (reference sequence). CDR3 length: 12 amino acids. V lost 5 bases, J lost 6 bases, and 8 bases lay in between. The CDR3 is CASSRGGQPQHF. In nucleotides, the CDR3 is TGTGCCAGCAGCCGGGGGGGTCAGCCCCAGCATTTT.

This clone showed up just once. V and J are TRBV5-6 and TRBJ2-4, with 9 bases matching TRBD1. The CDR3 totals 16 residues. Losses at the gene ends were 4 bases for V and 0 bases for J; bases not matched to a gene: 5. From germline, CDR1 is SGHDT and CDR2 YYEEEE. The CDR3 here is CASSRTGASAKNIQYF. In DNA form, the CDR3 reads TGTGCCAGCAGCCGGACAGGGGCTTCAGCCAAAAACATTCAGTACTTC.

This rearrangement joins TRBV5-1 to TRBJ2-7, with 7 bases matching TRBD1. The length of the CDR3 is 15 residues. The germline V gene encodes CDR1 SGHRS and CDR2 YFSETQ. V trimming: 0 bases; J trimming: 4 bases; junction bases outside the gene matches: 7. Here the CDR3 DNA reads TGCGCCAGCAGCTTGGCTGGACAGGCAGGGTACGAGCAGTACTTC. Translation: CASSLAGQAGYEQYF.

The chain carries TRBV7-7 and TRBJ1-1; D gene unclear. Trimming removed 2 bases at V and 0 bases at J, with 4 bases between. This CDR3 is 13 amino acids long. Germline V gene data show CDR1 as SSHAT and CDR2 as FNYEAQ (reference sequence). The CDR3 DNA follows: TGTGCCAGCAGCTTATCCATGAACACTGAAGCTTTCTTT. It is translated as CASSLSMNTEAFF.